This T cell receptor beta chain was retrieved from a study of CD8 T cells in Susac syndrome. Study-wide results and limits: As the study acknowledged, the number of individuals in its TCR sequencing and HLA analysis was relatively small.

Worth noting for this clonotype: Its antigen is undetermined.

In blood CD8+ and CD4+ T cells, TCR beta underwent sequencing. Negative isolation yielded CD8+ and CD4+ T cells; FACS enriched TEMRA cells. CDR3 length: 11 amino acids. Trimming took off 5 bases at V and 3 bases at J, with 7 bases between the two ends. Per the germline V gene, CDR1 is SQVTM and CDR2 is ANQGSEA. About 0.5 to 1 ug RNA was reverse transcribed with random hexamers. A multiplex approach, immunoSEQ multiplex PCR, amplified TCR beta CDR3 across 54 Vbeta and 13 Jbeta. MiXCR, applied by TCRdb to the immunoSEQ multiplex PCR reads, yields one record per CDR3 protein. Among 150,000 to 160,000 distinct CDR3 sequences, 94% were seen once, and the ten largest hold more than 0.2%.

Sequenced: CD8+ T cells from PBMCs. The chain couples TRBV29-1 to TRBJ1-1; D ambiguous. The clonotype was recovered from a human donor with multiple sclerosis. The CDR3 nucleotides are TGCAGCGTTTACGGCTACACTGAAGCTTTCTTT. It specifies CSVYGYTEAFF.